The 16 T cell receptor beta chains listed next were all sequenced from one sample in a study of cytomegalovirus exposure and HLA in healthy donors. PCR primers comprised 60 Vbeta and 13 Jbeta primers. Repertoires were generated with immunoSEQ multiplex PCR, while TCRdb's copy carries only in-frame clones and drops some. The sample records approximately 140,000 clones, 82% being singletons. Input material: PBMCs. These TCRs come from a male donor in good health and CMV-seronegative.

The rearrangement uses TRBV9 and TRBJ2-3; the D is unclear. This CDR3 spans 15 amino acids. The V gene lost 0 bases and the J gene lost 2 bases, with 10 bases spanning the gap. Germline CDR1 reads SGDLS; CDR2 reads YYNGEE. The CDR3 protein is CASSVESRHTDTQYF. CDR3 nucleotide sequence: TGTGCCAGCAGCGTAGAGTCGCGACACACAGATACGCAGTATTTT.

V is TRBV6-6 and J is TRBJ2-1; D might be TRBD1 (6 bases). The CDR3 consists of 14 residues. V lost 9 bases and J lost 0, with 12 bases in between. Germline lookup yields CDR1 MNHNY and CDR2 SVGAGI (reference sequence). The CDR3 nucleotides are TGTGCCAGTAATACAGGGAGCTCCTACAATGAGCAGTTCTTC. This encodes CASNTGSSYNEQFF.

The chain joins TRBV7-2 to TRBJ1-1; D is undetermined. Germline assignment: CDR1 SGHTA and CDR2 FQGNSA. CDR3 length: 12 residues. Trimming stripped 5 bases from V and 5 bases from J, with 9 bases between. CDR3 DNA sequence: TGTGCCAGCAGCCCCGTCGGGACTGAAGCTTTCTTT. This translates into CASSPVGTEAFF. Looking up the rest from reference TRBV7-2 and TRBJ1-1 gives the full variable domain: GAGVSQSPSNKVTEKGKDVELRCDPISGHTALYWYRQSLGQGLEFLIYFQGNSAPDKSGLPSDRFSAERTGGSVSTLTIQRTQQEDSAVYLCASSPVGTEAFFGQGTRLTVV.

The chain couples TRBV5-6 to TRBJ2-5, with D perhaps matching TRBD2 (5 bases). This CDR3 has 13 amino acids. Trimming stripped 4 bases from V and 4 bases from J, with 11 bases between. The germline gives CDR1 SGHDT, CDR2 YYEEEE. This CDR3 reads CASSRDRGETQYF. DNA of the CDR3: TGTGCCAGCAGCCGAGATCGGGGAGAGACCCAGTACTTC.

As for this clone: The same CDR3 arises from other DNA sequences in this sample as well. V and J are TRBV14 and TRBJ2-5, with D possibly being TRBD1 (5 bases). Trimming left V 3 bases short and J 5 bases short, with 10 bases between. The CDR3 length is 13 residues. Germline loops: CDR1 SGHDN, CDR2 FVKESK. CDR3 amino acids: CASSQGLRETQYF. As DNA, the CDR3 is TGTGCCAGCAGCCAGGGGCTGAGGGAGACCCAGTACTTC.

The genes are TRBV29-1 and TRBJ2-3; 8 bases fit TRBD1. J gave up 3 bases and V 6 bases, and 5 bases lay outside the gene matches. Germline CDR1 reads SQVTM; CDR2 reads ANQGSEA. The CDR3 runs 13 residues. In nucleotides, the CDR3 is TGCAGCGTCCACAGGGGGTTAACAGATACGCAGTATTTT. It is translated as CSVHRGLTDTQYF.

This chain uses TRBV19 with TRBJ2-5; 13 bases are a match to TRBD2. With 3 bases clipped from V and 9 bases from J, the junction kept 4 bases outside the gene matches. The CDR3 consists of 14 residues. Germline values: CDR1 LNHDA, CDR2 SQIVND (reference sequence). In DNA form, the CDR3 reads TGTGCCAGTAGTATGGGACTAGCGGGATACTCCCAGTACTTC. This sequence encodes CASSMGLAGYSQYF.

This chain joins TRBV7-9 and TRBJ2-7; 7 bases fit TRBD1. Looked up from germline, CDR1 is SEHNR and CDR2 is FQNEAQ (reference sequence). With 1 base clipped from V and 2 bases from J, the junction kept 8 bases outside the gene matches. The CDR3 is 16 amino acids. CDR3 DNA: TGTGCCAGCAGCTTAGGGCAGGGGGTTCATACCTACGAGCAGTACTTC. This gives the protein CASSLGQGVHTYEQYF.

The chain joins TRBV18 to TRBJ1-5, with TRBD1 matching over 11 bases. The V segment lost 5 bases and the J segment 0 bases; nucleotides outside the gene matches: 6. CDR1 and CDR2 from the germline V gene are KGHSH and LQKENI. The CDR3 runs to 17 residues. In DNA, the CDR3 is TGTGCCAGCTCAACCGGACAGGGGGCACTTAGCAATCAGCCCCAGCATTTT. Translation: CASSTGQGALSNQPQHF.

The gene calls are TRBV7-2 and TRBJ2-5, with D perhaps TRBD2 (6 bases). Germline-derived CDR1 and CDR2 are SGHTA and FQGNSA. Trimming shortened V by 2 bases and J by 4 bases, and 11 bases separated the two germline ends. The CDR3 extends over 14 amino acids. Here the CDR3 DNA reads TGTGCCAGCAGCTTAAGAACAGCGGGAGAGACCCAGTACTTC. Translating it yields CASSLRTAGETQYF.

The CDR3 nucleotides are TGTGCCAGCAGCCCCAGCGGGGCGGCTGGGGGGCAGTATTTT. Protein: CASSPSGAAGGQYF. The rearrangement links TRBV7-2 to TRBJ2-3; TRBD2 aligns across 7 bases. This CDR3 is built from 14 residues. Germline V gene data show CDR1 as SGHTA and CDR2 as FQGNSA. After removal of 5 bases from V and 11 bases from J, the junction contained 13 bases not matched to a gene.

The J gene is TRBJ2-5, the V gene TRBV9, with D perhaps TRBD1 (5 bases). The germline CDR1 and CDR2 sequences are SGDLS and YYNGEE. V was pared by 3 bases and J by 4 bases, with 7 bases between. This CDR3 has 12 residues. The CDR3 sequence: CASSDRLETQYF. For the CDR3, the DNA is TGTGCCAGCAGCGACAGGCTAGAGACCCAGTACTTC. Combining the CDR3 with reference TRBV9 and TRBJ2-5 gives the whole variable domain DSGVTQTPKHLITATGQRVTLRCSPRSGDLSVYWYQQSLDQGLQFLIQYYNGEERAKGNILERFSAQQFPDLHSELNLSSLELGDSALYFCASSDRLETQYFGPGTRLLVL.

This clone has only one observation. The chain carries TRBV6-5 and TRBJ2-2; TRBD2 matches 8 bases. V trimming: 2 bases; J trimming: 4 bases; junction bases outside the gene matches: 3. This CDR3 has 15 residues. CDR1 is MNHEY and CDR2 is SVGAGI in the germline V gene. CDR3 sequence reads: CASSYMAGGTGELFF. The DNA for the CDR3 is TGTGCCAGCAGTTACATGGCGGGGGGCACCGGGGAGCTGTTTTTT.

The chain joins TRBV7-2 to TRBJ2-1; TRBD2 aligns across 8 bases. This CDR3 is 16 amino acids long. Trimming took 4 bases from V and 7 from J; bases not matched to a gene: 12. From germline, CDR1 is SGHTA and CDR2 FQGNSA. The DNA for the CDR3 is TGTGCCAGCAGCTCCAGATTAGCGGGAACAGGTAATGAGCAGTTCTTC. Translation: CASSSRLAGTGNEQFF.

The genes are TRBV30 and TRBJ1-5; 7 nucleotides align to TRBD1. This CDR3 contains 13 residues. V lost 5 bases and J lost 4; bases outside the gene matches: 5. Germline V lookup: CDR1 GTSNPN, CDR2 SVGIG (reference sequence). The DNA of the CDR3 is TGTGCCTGGGGCCAACAGGGGAATCAGCCCCAGCATTTT. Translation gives CAWGQQGNQPQHF.

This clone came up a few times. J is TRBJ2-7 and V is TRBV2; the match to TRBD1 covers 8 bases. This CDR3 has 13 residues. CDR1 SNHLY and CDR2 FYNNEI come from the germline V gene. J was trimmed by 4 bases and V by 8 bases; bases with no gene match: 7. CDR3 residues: CASGQGSTYEQYF. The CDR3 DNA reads TGTGCCAGCGGACAGGGATCAACGTACGAGCAGTACTTC.